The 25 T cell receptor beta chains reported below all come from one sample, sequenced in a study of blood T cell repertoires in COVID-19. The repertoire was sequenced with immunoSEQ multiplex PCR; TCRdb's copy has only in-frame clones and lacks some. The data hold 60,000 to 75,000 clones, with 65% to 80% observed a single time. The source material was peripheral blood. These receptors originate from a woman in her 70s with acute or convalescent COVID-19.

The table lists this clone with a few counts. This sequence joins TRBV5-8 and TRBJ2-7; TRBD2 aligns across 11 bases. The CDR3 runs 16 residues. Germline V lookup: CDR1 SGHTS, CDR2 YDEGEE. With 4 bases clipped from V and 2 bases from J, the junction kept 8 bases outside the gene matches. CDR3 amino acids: CASSMGTSGKTYEQYF. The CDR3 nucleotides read TGTGCCAGCAGCATGGGGACTAGCGGAAAGACCTACGAGCAGTACTTC.

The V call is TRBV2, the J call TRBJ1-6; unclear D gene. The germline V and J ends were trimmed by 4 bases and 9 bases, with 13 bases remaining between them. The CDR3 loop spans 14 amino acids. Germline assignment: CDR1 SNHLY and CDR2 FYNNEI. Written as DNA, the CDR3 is TGTGCCAGCAGTGGGACTATAGACCGTTCACCCCTCCACTTT. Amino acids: CASSGTIDRSPLHF.

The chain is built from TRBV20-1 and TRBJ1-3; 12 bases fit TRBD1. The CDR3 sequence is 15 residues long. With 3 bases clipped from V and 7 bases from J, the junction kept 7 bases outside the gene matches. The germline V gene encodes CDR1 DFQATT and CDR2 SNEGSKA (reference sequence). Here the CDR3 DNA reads TGCAGTGCTAGTCATGGGACAGGGGGCGGCAACACCATATATTTT. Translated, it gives CSASHGTGGGNTIYF.

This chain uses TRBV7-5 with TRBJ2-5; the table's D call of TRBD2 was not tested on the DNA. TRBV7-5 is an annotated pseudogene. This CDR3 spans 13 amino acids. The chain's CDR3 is CVRSPGFMETQYF. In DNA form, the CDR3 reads TGTGTCAGAAGCCCGGGGTTTATGGAGACCCAGTACTTC.

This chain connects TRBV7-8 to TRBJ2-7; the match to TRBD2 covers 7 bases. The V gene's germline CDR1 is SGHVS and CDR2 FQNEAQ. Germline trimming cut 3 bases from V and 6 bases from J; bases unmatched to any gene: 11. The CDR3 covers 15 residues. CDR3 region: CASSFLGGEGGEQYF. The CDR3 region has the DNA TGTGCCAGCAGCTTCCTAGGAGGGGAGGGAGGCGAGCAGTACTTC.

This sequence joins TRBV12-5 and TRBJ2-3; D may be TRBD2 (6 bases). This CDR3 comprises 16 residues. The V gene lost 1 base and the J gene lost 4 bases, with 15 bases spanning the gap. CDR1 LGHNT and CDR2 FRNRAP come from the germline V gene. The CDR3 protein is CASGLARSEGSDTQYF. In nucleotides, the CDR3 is TGTGCTAGTGGTTTGGCCAGGTCGGAGGGGTCAGATACGCAGTATTTT.

CDR3 nucleotides: TGTGCCTGGAATCCGGGGGGGCAGGGGCCGACCCAGTACTTC. Amino acids: CAWNPGGQGPTQYF. The rearrangement uses TRBV30 and TRBJ2-5; the match to TRBD2 covers 8 bases. Germline V gives CDR1 GTSNPN, CDR2 SVGIG (reference sequence). This CDR3 has 14 residues. With 4 bases clipped from V and 7 bases from J, the junction kept 11 bases outside the gene matches.

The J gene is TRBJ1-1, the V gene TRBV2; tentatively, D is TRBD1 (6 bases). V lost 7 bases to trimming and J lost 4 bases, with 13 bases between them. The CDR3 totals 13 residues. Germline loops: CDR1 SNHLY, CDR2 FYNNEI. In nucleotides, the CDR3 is TGTGCCAGCATTAATTACAGGGTCACTGAAGCTTTCTTT. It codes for CASINYRVTEAFF.

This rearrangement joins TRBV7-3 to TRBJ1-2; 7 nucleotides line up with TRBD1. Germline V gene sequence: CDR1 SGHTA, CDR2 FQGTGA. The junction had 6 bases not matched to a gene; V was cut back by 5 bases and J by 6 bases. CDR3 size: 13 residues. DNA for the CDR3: TGTGCCAGCAGCCTGGACAGGAATGATGGCTACACCTTC. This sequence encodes CASSLDRNDGYTF.

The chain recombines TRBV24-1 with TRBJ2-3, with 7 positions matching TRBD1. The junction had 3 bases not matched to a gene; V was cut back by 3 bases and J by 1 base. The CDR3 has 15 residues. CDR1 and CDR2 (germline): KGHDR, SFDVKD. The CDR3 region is CATSDPGQGTDTQYF. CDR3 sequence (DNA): TGTGCCACCAGTGATCCCGGACAGGGCACAGATACGCAGTATTTT.

The CDR3 DNA reads as TGTGCCAGTACCGTTGGGACAGGGGAACGGAATCCCGGGGAGCTGTTTTTT. The encoded protein is CASTVGTGERNPGELFF. The rearrangement links TRBV19 to TRBJ2-2, with 10 bases identical to TRBD1. V dropped 7 bases and J dropped 6; count of bases not matched to a gene: 14. There are 17 residues in the CDR3. Per germline, CDR1 LNHDA and CDR2 SQIVND (reference sequence).

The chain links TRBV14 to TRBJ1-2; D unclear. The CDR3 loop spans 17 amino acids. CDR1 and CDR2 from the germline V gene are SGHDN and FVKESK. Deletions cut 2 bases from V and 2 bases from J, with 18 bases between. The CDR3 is CASSQLTYHTTNYGYTF. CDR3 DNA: TGTGCCAGCAGCCAACTTACATACCACACAACCAACTATGGCTACACCTTC.

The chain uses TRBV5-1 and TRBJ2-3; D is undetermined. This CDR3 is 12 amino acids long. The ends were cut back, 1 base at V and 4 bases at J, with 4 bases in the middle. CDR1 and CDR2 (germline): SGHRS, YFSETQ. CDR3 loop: CASSLPSDTQYF. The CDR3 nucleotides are TGCGCCAGCAGCTTGCCCTCAGATACGCAGTATTTT.

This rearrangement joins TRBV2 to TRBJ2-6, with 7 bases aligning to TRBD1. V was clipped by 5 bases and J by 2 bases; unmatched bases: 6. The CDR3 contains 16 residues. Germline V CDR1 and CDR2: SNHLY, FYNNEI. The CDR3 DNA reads TGTGCCAGCAGTACGGACAGGACTCCTGGGGCCAACGTCCTGACTTTC. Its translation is CASSTDRTPGANVLTF.

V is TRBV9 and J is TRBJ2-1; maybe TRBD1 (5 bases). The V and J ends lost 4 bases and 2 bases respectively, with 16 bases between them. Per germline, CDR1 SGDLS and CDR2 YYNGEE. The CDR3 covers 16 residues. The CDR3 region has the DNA TGTGCCAGCAGCTATGGTGACAGCTTTCCCTACAATGAGCAGTTCTTC. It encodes CASSYGDSFPYNEQFF. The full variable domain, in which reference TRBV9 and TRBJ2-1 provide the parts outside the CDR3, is DSGVTQTPKHLITATGQRVTLRCSPRSGDLSVYWYQQSLDQGLQFLIQYYNGEERAKGNILERFSAQQFPDLHSELNLSSLELGDSALYFCASSYGDSFPYNEQFFGPGTRLTVL.

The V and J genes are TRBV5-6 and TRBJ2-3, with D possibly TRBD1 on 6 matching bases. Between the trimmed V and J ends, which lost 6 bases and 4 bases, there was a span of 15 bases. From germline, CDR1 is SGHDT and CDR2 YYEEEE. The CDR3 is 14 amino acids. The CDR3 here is CASTLSGDADTQYF. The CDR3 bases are TGTGCCAGCACCCTGTCAGGGGACGCAGATACGCAGTATTTT. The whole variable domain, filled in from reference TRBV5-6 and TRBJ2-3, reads DAGVTQSPTHLIKTRGQQVTLRCSPKSGHDTVSWYQQALGQGPQFIFQYYEEEERQRGNFPDRFSGHQFPNYSSELNVNALLLGDSALYLCASTLSGDADTQYFGPGTRLTVL.

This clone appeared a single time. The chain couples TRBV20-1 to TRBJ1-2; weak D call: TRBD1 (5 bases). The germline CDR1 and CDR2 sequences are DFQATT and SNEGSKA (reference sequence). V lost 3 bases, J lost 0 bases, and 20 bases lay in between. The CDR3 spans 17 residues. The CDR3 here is CSASARTSATPNYGYTF. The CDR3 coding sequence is TGCAGTGCTAGTGCCCGGACAAGCGCTACCCCTAACTATGGCTACACCTTC.

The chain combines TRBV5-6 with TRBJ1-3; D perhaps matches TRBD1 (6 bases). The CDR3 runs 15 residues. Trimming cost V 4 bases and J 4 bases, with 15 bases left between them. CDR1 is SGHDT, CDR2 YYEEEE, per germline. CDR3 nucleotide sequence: TGTGCCAGCAGCCTAGTACAGGGTGGCGGAAACACCATATATTTT. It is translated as CASSLVQGGGNTIYF. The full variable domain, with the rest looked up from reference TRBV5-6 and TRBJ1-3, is DAGVTQSPTHLIKTRGQQVTLRCSPKSGHDTVSWYQQALGQGPQFIFQYYEEEERQRGNFPDRFSGHQFPNYSSELNVNALLLGDSALYLCASSLVQGGGNTIYFGEGSWLTVV.

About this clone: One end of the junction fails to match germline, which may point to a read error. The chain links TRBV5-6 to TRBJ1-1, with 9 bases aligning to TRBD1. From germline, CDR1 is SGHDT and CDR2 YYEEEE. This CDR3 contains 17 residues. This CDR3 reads CASSWTTGGGLKTEAFF. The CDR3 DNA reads TGTGCCAGCAGCTGGACAACAGGGGGCGGTCTGAAGACTGAAGCTTTCTTT.

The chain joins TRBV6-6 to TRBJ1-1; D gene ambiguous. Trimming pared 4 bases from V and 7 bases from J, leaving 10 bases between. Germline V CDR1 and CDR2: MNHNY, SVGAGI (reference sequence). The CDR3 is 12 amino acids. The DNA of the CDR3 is TGTGCCAGCAGTTTTAAAACAGATGAAGCTTTCTTT. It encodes CASSFKTDEAFF.

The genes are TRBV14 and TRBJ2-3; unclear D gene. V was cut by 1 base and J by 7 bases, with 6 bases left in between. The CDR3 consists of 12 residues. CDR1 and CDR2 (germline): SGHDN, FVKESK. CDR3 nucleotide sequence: TGTGCCAGCAGCCAAGGAGCATATACGCAGTATTTT. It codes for CASSQGAYTQYF.

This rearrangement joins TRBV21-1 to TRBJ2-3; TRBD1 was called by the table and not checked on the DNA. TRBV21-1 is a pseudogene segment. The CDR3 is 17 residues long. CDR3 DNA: TGTGCCAGCACCTCGACCCCCCGGACAGGGTTCACAGATACGCAGTATTTT. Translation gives CASTSTPRTGFTDTQYF.

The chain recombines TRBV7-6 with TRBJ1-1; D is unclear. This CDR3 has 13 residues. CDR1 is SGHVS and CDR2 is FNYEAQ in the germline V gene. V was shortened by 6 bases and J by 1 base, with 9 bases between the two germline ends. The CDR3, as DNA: TGTGCCAGCAGTCGTCGGGAGAACACTGAAGCTTTCTTT. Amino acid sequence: CASSRRENTEAFF.

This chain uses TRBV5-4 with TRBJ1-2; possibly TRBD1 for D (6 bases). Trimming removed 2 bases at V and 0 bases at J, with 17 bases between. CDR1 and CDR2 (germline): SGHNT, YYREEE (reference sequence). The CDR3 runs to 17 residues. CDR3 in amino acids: CASSLRGDTRANYGYTF. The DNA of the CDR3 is TGTGCCAGCAGCTTAAGAGGGGACACACGAGCTAACTATGGCTACACCTTC.

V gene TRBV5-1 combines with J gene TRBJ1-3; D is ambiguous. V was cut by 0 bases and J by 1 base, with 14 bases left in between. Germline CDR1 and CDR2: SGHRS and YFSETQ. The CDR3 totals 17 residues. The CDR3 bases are TGCGCCAGCAGCTTGGATCCGCTTTTAGATTCTGGAAACACCATATATTTT. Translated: CASSLDPLLDSGNTIYF.